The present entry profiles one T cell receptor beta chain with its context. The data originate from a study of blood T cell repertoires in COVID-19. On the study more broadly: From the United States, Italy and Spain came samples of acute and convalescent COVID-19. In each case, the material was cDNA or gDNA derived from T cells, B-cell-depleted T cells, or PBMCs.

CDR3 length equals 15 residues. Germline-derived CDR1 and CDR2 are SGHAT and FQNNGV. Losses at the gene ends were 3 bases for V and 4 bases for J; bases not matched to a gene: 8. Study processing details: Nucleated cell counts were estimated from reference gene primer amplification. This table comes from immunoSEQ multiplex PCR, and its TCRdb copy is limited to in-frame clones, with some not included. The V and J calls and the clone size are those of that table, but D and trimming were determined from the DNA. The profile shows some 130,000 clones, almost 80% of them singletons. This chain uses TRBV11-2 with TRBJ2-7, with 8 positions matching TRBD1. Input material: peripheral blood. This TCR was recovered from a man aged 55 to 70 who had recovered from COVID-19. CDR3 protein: CASSFSETGVYEQYF. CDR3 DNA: TGTGCCAGCAGCTTTAGTGAGACAGGGGTATACGAGCAGTACTTC.